These 19 T cell receptor beta chains originate from one sample sequenced in a study of early T cells in non-severe SARS-CoV-2 infection. One entry per CDR3 protein, called by TCRdb with MiXCR from the 5' RACE reads. The sample yields around 21,000 distinct CDR3 sequences, less than 7.5% seen once. Sequences were derived from whole blood, sampled at baseline. These receptors all come from an adult who was a healthcare worker with PCR-confirmed SARS-CoV-2 infection or an uninfected control (not recorded which).

This clonotype was seen many times. The chain has TRBV6-2 or TRBV6-3 and TRBJ2-1; D gene unclear. This CDR3 spans 14 amino acids. The V end was cut by 0 bases, the J end by 3 bases, with 6 bases between. Germline V CDR1 and CDR2: MNHEY, SVGEGT. The CDR3 spells CASSYSKHYNEQFF. The CDR3 coding sequence is TGTGCCAGCAGTTACTCGAAGCACTACAATGAGCAGTTCTTC.

This clonotype appeared many times. The V call is TRBV20-1, the J call TRBJ1-6; D ambiguous. CDR1 DFQATT and CDR2 SNEGSKA come from the germline V gene (reference sequence). The V and J ends lost 0 bases and 9 bases respectively, with 12 bases between them. This CDR3 comprises 14 residues. CDR3 sequence: CSARDPFIGSPLHF. The CDR3, as DNA: TGCAGTGCTAGAGATCCCTTCATTGGTTCACCCCTCCACTTT.

The sample holds many counts of this clonotype. The chain links TRBV7-8 to TRBJ1-1, with a tentative D call TRBD1 (5 bases). The CDR3 covers 13 residues. Germline values: CDR1 SGHVS, CDR2 FQNEAQ. Trimming took off 3 bases at V and 3 bases at J, with 8 bases between the two ends. The CDR3 sequence is CASSFGDYTEAFF. CDR3 sequence (DNA): TGTGCCAGCAGCTTCGGGGACTACACTGAAGCTTTCTTT.

This clonotype was picked up many times. The chain is built from TRBV2 and TRBJ2-7; 8 positions match TRBD2. Trimming cost V 4 bases and J 5 bases; bases outside gene matches: 7. The CDR3 consists of 14 residues. The germline V gene encodes CDR1 SNHLY and CDR2 FYNNEI. The CDR3 sequence is CASSGGGGLNEQYF. CDR3 coding DNA: TGTGCCAGCAGTGGTGGCGGGGGGTTGAACGAGCAGTACTTC.

This clonotype was found a few times. The chain combines TRBV6-5 with TRBJ2-7; D uncertain. Trimming left V 8 bases short and J 0 bases short, with 5 bases between. In germline, CDR1 is MNHEY, CDR2 SVGAGI. The CDR3 runs 11 residues. The CDR3 DNA sequence: TGTGCCAGCCAGCCCTCCTACGAGCAGTACTTC. Amino acid sequence: CASQPSYEQYF.

This clonotype was counted a few times. This sequence joins TRBV30 and TRBJ1-6; D gene unclear. The V gene's germline CDR1 is GTSNPN and CDR2 SVGIG (reference sequence). Trimming took off 4 bases at V and 2 bases at J, with 3 bases between the two ends. The CDR3 contains 12 residues. The CDR3: CAWNAYNSPLHF. In nucleotides, the CDR3 is TGTGCCTGGAACGCCTATAATTCACCCCTCCACTTT.

In this sample, this clonotype turned up many times. The rearrangement uses TRBV4-3 and TRBJ2-7, with a possible D match to TRBD1 (5 bases). CDR3 length equals 14 residues. Germline V gene sequence: CDR1 LGHNA, CDR2 YSLEER. V was cut by 0 bases and J by 5 bases, with 11 bases left in between. The CDR3 reads CASSQDRVIDEQYF. DNA for the CDR3: TGCGCCAGCAGCCAAGACAGGGTGATCGACGAGCAGTACTTC.

This clonotype was observed many times. The chain has TRBV7-3 and TRBJ2-3; 11 bases fit TRBD2. The germline CDR1 and CDR2 sequences are SGHTA and FQGTGA. The ends lost 5 bases at V and 2 bases at J; junction bases unmatched: 6. This CDR3 comprises 16 residues. The CDR3 coding sequence is TGTGCCAGCAGCGATTGGACTAGCGGGCTCACAGATACGCAGTATTTT. This encodes CASSDWTSGLTDTQYF.

Only a few counts were recorded for this clonotype. The rearrangement joins TRBV24-1 to TRBJ2-1; TRBD1 is a possible D gene (5 bases). The CDR3 runs to 14 residues. Trimming shortened V by 3 bases and J by 6 bases, and 11 bases separated the two germline ends. CDR1 KGHDR and CDR2 SFDVKD come from the germline V gene. The CDR3 nucleotides are TGTGCCACCAGTGATCAGGGTCTGGCCAATGAGCAGTTCTTC. Encoded protein: CATSDQGLANEQFF.

The sample holds many counts of this clonotype. The chain uses TRBV5-1 and TRBJ1-2; 11 bases are a match to TRBD1. CDR1 SGHRS and CDR2 YFSETQ come from the germline V gene. This CDR3 contains 14 residues. V was clipped by 4 bases and J by 5 bases; unmatched bases: 4. The CDR3 protein is CASSPGTGGYGYTF. In DNA, the CDR3 is TGCGCCAGCAGCCCGGGGACAGGGGGATATGGCTACACCTTC.

There are a few counts of this clonotype. The rearrangement links TRBV27 to TRBJ2-3; D is ambiguous. Germline V gene sequence: CDR1 MNHEY, CDR2 SMNVEV (reference sequence). This CDR3 contains 15 residues. Deletions cut 4 bases from V and 6 bases from J, with 17 bases between. CDR3 protein: CASSSSGRVADTQYF. The DNA of the CDR3 is TGTGCCAGCAGTTCTTCTGGTAGGGTGGCGGATACGCAGTATTTT.

This clonotype was counted at least ten times. The genes are TRBV2 and TRBJ1-5; perhaps TRBD1 as D (6 bases). CDR1 and CDR2 (germline): SNHLY, FYNNEI. This CDR3 contains 14 residues. The germline V and J ends were trimmed by 5 bases and 0 bases, with 8 bases remaining between them. The DNA of the CDR3 is TGTGCCAGCAGTCGCAGGGGTAGCAATCAGCCCCAGCATTTT. It yields the protein CASSRRGSNQPQHF. The whole variable domain, remainder taken from reference TRBV2 and TRBJ1-5, is EPEVTQTPSHQVTQMGQEVILRCVPISNHLYFYWYRQILGQKVEFLVSFYNNEISEKSEIFDDQFSVERPDGSNFTLKIRSTKLEDSAMYFCASSRRGSNQPQHFGDGTRLSIL.

In this sample, this clonotype turned up a few times. The chain joins TRBV6-2 or TRBV6-3 to TRBJ2-7; D possibly corresponds to TRBD2 (6 bases). Germline CDR1 reads MNHEY; CDR2 reads SVGEGT. Trimming shortened V by 1 base and J by 6 bases, and 13 bases separated the two germline ends. CDR3 length: 14 residues. The CDR3 nucleotides are TGTGCCAGCAGTTACTACCGGGACTCGGTCGAGCAGTACTTC. Protein sequence: CASSYYRDSVEQYF.

The gene calls are TRBV7-3 and TRBJ1-2; D may be TRBD1 (5 bases). The germline V gene has CDR1 SGHTA and CDR2 FQGTGA. CDR3 size: 15 residues. Trimming stripped 1 base from V and 8 bases from J, with 17 bases between. The CDR3 reads CASSLSNWGASGYTF. The CDR3, as DNA: TGTGCCAGCAGCTTAAGTAACTGGGGCGCGTCGGGCTACACCTTC.

Many counts were recorded for this clonotype. The CDR3 region has the DNA TGTGCCACCAGGGGTAGCAATCAGCCCCAGCATTTT. It translates to CATRGSNQPQHF. The J gene is TRBJ1-5, the V gene TRBV19; possibly TRBD1 for D (6 bases). From germline, CDR1 is LNHDA and CDR2 SQIVND (reference sequence). The CDR3 sequence is 12 residues long. V was pared by 10 bases and J by 0 bases, with 7 bases between.

This clonotype was counted between two and nine times. The rearrangement joins TRBV7-6 to TRBJ1-4, with D uncertain. CDR3 length equals 14 residues. Germline V CDR1 and CDR2: SGHVS, FNYEAQ. The germline V and J ends were trimmed by 5 bases and 3 bases, with 10 bases remaining between them. CDR3 coding DNA: TGTGCCAGCAGCCCAGGAGTGGCTAATGAAAAACTGTTTTTT. Protein sequence: CASSPGVANEKLFF.

At least ten counts were recorded for this clonotype. CDR3 region: CASAGLLGANVLTF. The CDR3 coding sequence is TGTGCCAGCGCAGGGCTATTAGGGGCCAACGTCCTGACTTTC. The gene calls are TRBV2 and TRBJ2-6; D is possibly TRBD1 (5 bases). CDR3 length equals 14 residues. CDR1 and CDR2 from the germline V gene are SNHLY and FYNNEI. The V gene lost 8 bases and the J gene lost 4 bases, with 12 bases spanning the gap.

This clonotype showed up many times. The junction and the germline gene differ at one end; a read error may be behind it. V usage is TRBV30 and J usage is TRBJ1-3, with a tentative D call TRBD1 (6 bases). From germline, CDR1 is GTSNPN and CDR2 SVGIG (reference sequence). The CDR3 is 14 residues long. The CDR3 bases are TGTGCCTGGTTACAGGGACGATCTGAAAACACCATATATTTT. This translates into CAWLQGRSENTIYF.

This clonotype was observed a handful of times. In DNA, the CDR3 is TGTGCCAGCAGCTTAGCGCTCCGAAAGGGAGGAAACACCATATATTTT. Its protein product is CASSLALRKGGNTIYF. The V call is TRBV7-2, the J call TRBJ1-3; D gene uncertain. Trimming removed 0 bases from V and 4 bases from J, with 13 bases in between. The V gene's germline CDR1 is SGHTA and CDR2 FQGNSA. The CDR3 spans 16 residues.